A single TCR beta chain is shown here with its context. The data derive from a study of blood T cells in healthy people across ages. In the study overall: About one barcoded beta molecule per two T cells came from capture by template switching.

Alongside a J-beta primer mix, a sample-barcoded 5' primer served in a second PCR lasting about 7 to 12 cycles. In TCRdb, the 5' RACE reads were re-called with MiXCR into one record per CDR3 protein. The data hold approximately 1,700,000 distinct CDR3 sequences, with around 42% observed a single time. The germline V gene has CDR1 ENHRY and CDR2 SYGVKD. The V end lost 6 bases, the J end lost 5 bases, and 27 bases lay between the germline ends. The CDR3 runs 18 residues. The genes are TRBV10-3 and TRBJ2-3; maybe TRBD2 (6 bases). The specimen was blood. The sequence was collected from a human donor in good health. CDR3 sequence: CAIREKGSRGLGVDTQYF. The CDR3 bases are TGTGCCATCAGAGAGAAGGGCAGCCGGGGACTTGGGGTAGATACGCAGTATTTT.